This is a list of T cell receptor beta chains from one sample in a study of cytomegalovirus exposure and HLA in healthy donors. Profiled with immunoSEQ multiplex PCR; TCRdb holds only in-frame clones, not every one. The table records roughly 150,000 clones, about four fifths of them present only once. Material: PBMCs. These receptors were collected from a woman between 40 and 50 years old in good health and CMV-seropositive. Each CDR3 is given with its conserved first and last residue. A D gene is named only where the DNA matches it firmly. Expanded clones are given a class, and other clones once, few, many or no size at all.

>-|TRBV4-3|-|TRBJ1-1
TGCGCCAGCAGCCAAGATCTGACAGATCGCCAAGCTTTCTTT
CASSQDLTDRQAFF
>-|TRBV5-1|-|TRBJ2-7
TGCGCCAGCAGCTTGGGACAGAGCTCCTACGAGCAGTACTTC
CASSLGQSSYEQYF
>-|TRBV30|-|TRBJ2-2
TGTGCCTGGAGTGCCATTCTAACTAGTCAGGCCGGGGAGCTGTTTTTT
CAWSAILTSQAGELFF
>-|TRBV5-1|-|TRBJ2-7
TGCGCCAGCAGCTCCTTAAAAGGAGGCAACGAGCAGTACTTC
CASSSLKGGNEQYF
>-|TRBV11-2|-|TRBJ2-3
TGTGCCAGCAGCTTATGGCGGGCTAGCACAGATACGCAGTATTTT
CASSLWRASTDTQYF
>-|TRBV29-1|-|TRBJ2-1
TGCAGCGCCGACAGCATCAATGAGCAGTTCTTC
CSADSINEQFF
>-|TRBV5-4|-|TRBJ2-7
TGTGCCAGCAGCCCTTGGGGGGGGCACGACGAGCAGTACTTC
CASSPWGGHDEQYF
>-|TRBV6-1|TRBD1|TRBJ1-2
TGTGCCAGCAGTGAATACCCCGGACAGGTCGGGGGCTACACCTTC
CASSEYPGQVGGYTF
>once|TRBV5-1|TRBD1|TRBJ2-7
TGCGCCAGCAGCTTGGATGGGAGAGGGGGCAGCTCCTACGAGCAGTACTTC
CASSLDGRGGSSYEQYF
>-|TRBV5-4|TRBD2|TRBJ2-2
TGTGCCAGCAGCTACATAGCGGGGGACCTCACCGGGGAGCTGTTTTTT
CASSYIAGDLTGELFF
>-|TRBV10-3|-|TRBJ2-7
TGTGCCATCAGTGAACAATTGACAGGATCCTACGAGCAGTACTTC
CAISEQLTGSYEQYF
>-|TRBV9|TRBD2|TRBJ2-1
TGTGCCAGCAGCGTCGACGTCGTAGGGCGGGAGGAGGCTGAGCAGTTCTTC
CASSVDVVGREEAEQFF
>-|TRBV6-5|-|TRBJ2-7
TGTGCCAGCAGTGACCGGGAAGCCGACGAGCAGTACTTC
CASSDREADEQYF
>-|TRBV4-3|-|TRBJ2-7
TGCGCCAGCAGCCAAGCCAGGACAGCCTTCTACGAGCAGTACTTC
CASSQARTAFYEQYF
>once|TRBV28|-|TRBJ1-1
TGTGCCAGCAGGGGGAGTCTCGCTGAAGCTTTCTTT
CASRGSLAEAFF
>-|TRBV19|TRBD1|TRBJ2-3
TGTGCCAGTAGCCGGACAGGGGATTTGCCTAGCACAGATACGCAGTATTTT
CASSRTGDLPSTDTQYF
>-|TRBV10-1|TRBD1|TRBJ1-6
TGCGCCACCCCTACTCTTACGGGACAGCCCTATAATTCACCCCTCCACTTT
CATPTLTGQPYNSPLHF
>-|TRBV28|TRBD1|TRBJ2-7
TGTGCCAGCAGTTATTGGACAGGGATCGAGCAGTACTTC
CASSYWTGIEQYF
>few|TRBV29-1|-|TRBJ1-1
TGCAGCGTTGGGGGCCACCCGAACACTGAAGCTTTCTTT
CSVGGHPNTEAFF
>-|TRBV15|TRBD2|TRBJ2-7
TGTGCCACCAGCAGAGATCCACCGACTAGCGGGAGGCTGTCCTACGAGCAGTACTTC
CATSRDPPTSGRLSYEQYF
>few|TRBV19|-|TRBJ1-5
TGTGCCAGTCAGGGTCAGGGCAATCAGCCCCAGCATTTT
CASQGQGNQPQHF
>once|TRBV7-9|TRBD2|TRBJ2-1
TGTGCCAGCAGTAGGGGGAGACTAGCGGGAGTCAATGAGCAGTTCTTC
CASSRGRLAGVNEQFF
>once|TRBV4-1|TRBD2|TRBJ2-7
TGCGCCAGCAGCCGATCGGGAGCGGGAGGAGGTTTGTACGAGCAGTACTTC
CASSRSGAGGGLYEQYF
>-|TRBV28|-|TRBJ1-5
TGTGCCAGCAGATCGACAGATAATCAGCCCCAGCATTTT
CASRSTDNQPQHF
>-|TRBV30|-|TRBJ1-3
TGTGCCTGGAGAAAGGACAGAATCTCTGGAAACACCATATATTTT
CAWRKDRISGNTIYF
>-|TRBV30|TRBD1|TRBJ1-6
TGTGCCTTTAAGGGGGCCGGGGGTTCACCCCTCCACTTT
CAFKGAGGSPLHF
>-|TRBV5-6|TRBD1|TRBJ1-2
TGTGCCAGCAGCTCAAAGGACAGGCACCCCTATGGCTACACCTTC
CASSSKDRHPYGYTF
>few|TRBV6-6|-|TRBJ1-1
TGTGCCAGCACTAGTAAAACAGGTGAAGCTTTCTTT
CASTSKTGEAFF
>-|TRBV18|-|TRBJ2-1
TGTGCCAGCTCACCGACAGTTGTGCGGGGCAATGAGCAGTTCTTC
CASSPTVVRGNEQFF
>-|TRBV18|-|TRBJ1-5
TGTGCCAGCTCACCGTCCGGTGCCAATCAGCCCCAGCATTTT
CASSPSGANQPQHF
>few|TRBV7-9|TRBD1|TRBJ1-1
TGTGCCAGCAGTAACCCAGGGGGGAACACTGAAGCTTTCTTT
CASSNPGGNTEAFF
>-|TRBV6-5|-|TRBJ1-1
TGTGCCAGCAGCAAGGCAAGGGGGGGGAACACTGAAGCTTTCTTT
CASSKARGGNTEAFF
>-|TRBV29-1|TRBD1|TRBJ2-4
TGCAGCGTTGTCCTGGACAGGCTTTTAGCCAAAAACATTCAGTACTTC
CSVVLDRLLAKNIQYF